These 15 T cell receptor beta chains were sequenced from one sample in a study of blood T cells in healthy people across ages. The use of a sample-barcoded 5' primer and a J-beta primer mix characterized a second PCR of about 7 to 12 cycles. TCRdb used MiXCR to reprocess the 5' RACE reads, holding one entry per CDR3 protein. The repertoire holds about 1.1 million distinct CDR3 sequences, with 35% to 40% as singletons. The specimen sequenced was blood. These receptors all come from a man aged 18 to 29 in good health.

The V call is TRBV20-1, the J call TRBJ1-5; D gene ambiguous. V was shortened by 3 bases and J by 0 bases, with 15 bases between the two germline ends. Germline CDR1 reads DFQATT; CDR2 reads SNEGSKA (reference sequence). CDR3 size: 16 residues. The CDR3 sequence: CSARVGSGNSNQPQHF. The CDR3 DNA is TGCAGTGCTAGGGTTGGGTCAGGTAATAGCAATCAGCCCCAGCATTTT.

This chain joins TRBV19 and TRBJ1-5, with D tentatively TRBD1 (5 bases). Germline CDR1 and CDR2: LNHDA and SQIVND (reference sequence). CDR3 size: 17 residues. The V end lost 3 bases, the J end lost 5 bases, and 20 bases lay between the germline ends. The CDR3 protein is CASSITALGDGDQPQHF. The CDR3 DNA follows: TGTGCCAGTAGTATTACTGCCCTGGGGGATGGAGATCAGCCCCAGCATTTT.

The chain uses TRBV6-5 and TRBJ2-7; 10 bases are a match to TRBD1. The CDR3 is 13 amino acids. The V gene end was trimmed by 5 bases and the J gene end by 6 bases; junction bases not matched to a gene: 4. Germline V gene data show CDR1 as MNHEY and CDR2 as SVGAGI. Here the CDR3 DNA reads TGTGCCAGCAGTGACAGGGGGCCCTTCGAGCAGTACTTC. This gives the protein CASSDRGPFEQYF.

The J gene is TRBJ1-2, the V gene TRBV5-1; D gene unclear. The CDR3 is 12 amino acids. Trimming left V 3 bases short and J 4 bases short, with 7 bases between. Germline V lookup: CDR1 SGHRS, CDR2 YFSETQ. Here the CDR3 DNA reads TGCGCCAGCAGCTCTTCGGCCTATGGCTACACCTTC. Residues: CASSSSAYGYTF. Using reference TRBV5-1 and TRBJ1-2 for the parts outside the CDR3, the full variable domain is KAGVTQTPRYLIKTRGQQVTLSCSPISGHRSVSWYQQTPGQGLQFLFEYFSETQRNKGNFPGRFSGRQFSNSRSEMNVSTLELGDSALYLCASSSSAYGYTFGSGTRLTVV.

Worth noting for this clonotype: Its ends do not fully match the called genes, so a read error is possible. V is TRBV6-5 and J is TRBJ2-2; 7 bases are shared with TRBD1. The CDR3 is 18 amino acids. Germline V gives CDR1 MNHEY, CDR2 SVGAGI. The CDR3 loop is CVSSYSRLKTGPTGELFF. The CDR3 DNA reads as TGTGTCAGCAGTTACTCTCGCCTAAAGACAGGGCCCACCGGGGAGCTGTTTTTT.

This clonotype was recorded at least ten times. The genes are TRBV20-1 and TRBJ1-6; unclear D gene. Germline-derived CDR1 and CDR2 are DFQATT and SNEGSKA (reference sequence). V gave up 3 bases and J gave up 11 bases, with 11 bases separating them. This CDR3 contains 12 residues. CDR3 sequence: CSASETDAPLHF. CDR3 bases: TGCAGTGCTAGTGAAACCGATGCACCCCTCCACTTT.

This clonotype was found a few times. CDR3 DNA sequence: TGTGCCAGCCACGGTACGGGGATCGGTGGCTACACCTTC. This sequence encodes CASHGTGIGGYTF. The V gene is TRBV7-2, the J gene TRBJ1-2; D remains ambiguous. This CDR3 has 13 amino acids. The V gene's germline CDR1 is SGHTA and CDR2 FQGNSA. Trimming shortened V by 8 bases and J by 7 bases, and 17 bases separated the two germline ends.

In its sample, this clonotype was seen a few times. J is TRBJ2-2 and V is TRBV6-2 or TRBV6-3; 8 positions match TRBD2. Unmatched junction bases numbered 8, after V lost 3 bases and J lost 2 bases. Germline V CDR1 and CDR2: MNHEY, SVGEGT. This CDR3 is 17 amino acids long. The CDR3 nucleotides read TGTGCCAGCAGTTATCCCATCACTAGCGGTAACACCGGGGAGCTGTTTTTT. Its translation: CASSYPITSGNTGELFF.

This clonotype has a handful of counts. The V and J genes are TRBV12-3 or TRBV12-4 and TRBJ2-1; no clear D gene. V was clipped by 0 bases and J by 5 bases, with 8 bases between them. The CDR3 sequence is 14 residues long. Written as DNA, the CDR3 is TGTGCCAGCAGTTTAGCGGCCGGACACAATGAGCAGTTCTTC. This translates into CASSLAAGHNEQFF.

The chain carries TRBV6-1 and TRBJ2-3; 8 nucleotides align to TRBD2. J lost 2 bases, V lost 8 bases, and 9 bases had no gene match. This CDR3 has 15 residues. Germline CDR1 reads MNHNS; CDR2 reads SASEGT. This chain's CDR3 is CASGIRGLVTDTQYF. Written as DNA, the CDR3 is TGTGCCAGCGGGATCCGGGGACTAGTCACAGATACGCAGTATTTT.

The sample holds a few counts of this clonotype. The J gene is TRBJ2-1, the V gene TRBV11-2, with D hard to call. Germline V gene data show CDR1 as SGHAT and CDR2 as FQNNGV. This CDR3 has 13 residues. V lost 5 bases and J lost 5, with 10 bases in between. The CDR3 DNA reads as TGTGCCAGCAGCGTATGGCCTCACAATGAGCAGTTCTTC. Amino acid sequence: CASSVWPHNEQFF.

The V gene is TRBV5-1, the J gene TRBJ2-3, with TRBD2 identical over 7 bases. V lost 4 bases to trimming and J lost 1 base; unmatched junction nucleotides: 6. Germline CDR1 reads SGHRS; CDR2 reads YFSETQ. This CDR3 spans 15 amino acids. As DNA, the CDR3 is TGCGCCAGCAGCAACCGGGGGGATCGCACAGATACGCAGTATTTT. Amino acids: CASSNRGDRTDTQYF. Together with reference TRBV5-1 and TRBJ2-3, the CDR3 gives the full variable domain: KAGVTQTPRYLIKTRGQQVTLSCSPISGHRSVSWYQQTPGQGLQFLFEYFSETQRNKGNFPGRFSGRQFSNSRSEMNVSTLELGDSALYLCASSNRGDRTDTQYFGPGTRLTVL.

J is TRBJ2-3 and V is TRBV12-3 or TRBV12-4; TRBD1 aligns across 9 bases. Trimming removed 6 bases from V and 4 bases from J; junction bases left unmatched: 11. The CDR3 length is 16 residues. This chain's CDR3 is CASRPGQGKKADTQYF. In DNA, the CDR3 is TGTGCCAGCAGACCCGGACAGGGGAAGAAGGCAGATACGCAGTATTTT.

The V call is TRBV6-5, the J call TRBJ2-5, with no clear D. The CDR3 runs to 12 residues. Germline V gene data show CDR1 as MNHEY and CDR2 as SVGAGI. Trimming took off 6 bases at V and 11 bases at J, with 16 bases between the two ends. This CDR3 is CASRTTVDEQYF. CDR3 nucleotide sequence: TGTGCCAGCAGGACAACAGTGGATGAGCAGTACTTC.

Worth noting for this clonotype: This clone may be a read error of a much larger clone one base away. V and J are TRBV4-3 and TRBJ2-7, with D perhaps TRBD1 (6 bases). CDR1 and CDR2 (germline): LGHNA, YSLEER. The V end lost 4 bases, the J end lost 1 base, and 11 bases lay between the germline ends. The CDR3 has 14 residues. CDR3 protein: CASSLPGESYEQYF. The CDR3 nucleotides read TGCGCCAGCAGCCTACCAGGGGAATCCTACGAGCAGTACTTC.